The clone carrying this T cell receptor (beta chain) was seen many times. This specimen belongs to a study of T cells in Graves' hyperthyroidism and ophthalmopathy. The V gene lost 8 bases and the J gene lost 8 bases, with 10 bases spanning the gap. CDR3 length: 11 residues. RNA transcripts provided the source from which TCR beta CDR3 regions were amplified. RT-PCR in the first round (using the HTBI primer set) targeted the TCR CDR3. TCRdb independently ran MiXCR on the multiplex PCR reads; one entry per CDR3 protein. Here the sample spans around 190,000 distinct CDR3 sequences, 17% being singletons. The chain couples TRBV12-3 or TRBV12-4 to TRBJ2-1, with a tentative D call TRBD2 (6 bases). The receptor was isolated from a woman between 45 and 65 years old with Graves' hyperthyroidism. Source material: blood. The CDR3 nucleotides read TGTGCCAGCGGGACTCTGGATGAGCAGTTCTTC. Translating it yields CASGTLDEQFF.